This T cell receptor beta chain is from a study of T cell responses to AZD1222 COVID-19 vaccine. Remarks on this clone: Its antigen is still unknown.

General study results and limits: With two AZD1222 doses given, Spike-specific TCR breadth and depth both rose. Most donors were white British, females outnumbered males, and clonal diversity was possibly underestimated.

The assay was immunoSEQ multiplex PCR, and TCRdb's table has in-frame clones only and misses some. Found here are more than 85,000 clones, approximately 90% of them singletons; the top ten hold 5.2%. The sample here was peripheral blood, taken on day 0 of AZD1222 vaccination. This clonotype was sampled from an adult in good health.

The CDR3 protein is CASSLEGQLYGYTF. The CDR3 DNA sequence: TGTGCCAGCAGCTTAGAAGGACAGCTCTATGGCTACACCTTC. V usage is TRBV7-9 and J usage is TRBJ1-2; possible D gene TRBD1, 6 bases. The V and J ends lost 1 base and 4 bases respectively, with 10 bases between them. Germline CDR1 and CDR2: SEHNR and FQNEAQ (reference sequence). CDR3 length equals 14 residues. The full variable domain, completed using reference TRBV7-9 and TRBJ1-2, is DTGVSQNPRHKITKRGQNVTFRCDPISEHNRLYWYRQTLGQGPEFLTYFQNEAQLEKSRLLSDRFSAERPKGSFSTLEIQRTEQGDSAMYLCASSLEGQLYGYTFGSGTRLTVV.